Below are 32 T cell receptor beta chains sequenced from a single sample in a study of early stage breast cancer tumors. Sequencing was performed with immunoSEQ multiplex PCR; in TCRdb, only in-frame clones are kept and a portion is missing. The profile covers fewer than 90,000 clones, with around 80% appearing a single time and 3.5% taken by the ten largest. Sequenced material: blood. The receptors shown here come from a person aged 55 to 69 with breast cancer.

The CDR3 spells CASSPGTGGLAADTQYF. Written as DNA, the CDR3 is TGTGCCAGCAGCCCCGGGACAGGGGGGCTAGCGGCAGATACGCAGTATTTT. This chain uses TRBV5-4 with TRBJ2-3; 11 bases are shared with TRBD1. CDR1 is SGHNT and CDR2 is YYREEE in the germline V gene (reference sequence). The CDR3 has 17 residues. The junction had 11 bases not matched to a gene; V was cut back by 4 bases and J by 4 bases.

The genes are TRBV15 and TRBJ1-4; D not resolved. CDR3 length: 13 amino acids. The V end lost 5 bases, the J end lost 11 bases, and 15 bases lay between the germline ends. Germline CDR1 reads LNHNV; CDR2 reads YYDKDF (reference sequence). CDR3 coding DNA: TGTGCCACCAGCCCCGGCCCTCAAGCGAAACTGTTTTTT. It is translated as CATSPGPQAKLFF.

V usage is TRBV4-2 and J usage is TRBJ2-1, with 8 bases identical to TRBD2. Germline CDR1 and CDR2: LGHNA and YNFKEQ. Losses at the gene ends were 0 bases for V and 1 base for J; bases not matched to a gene: 8. The CDR3 spans 18 residues. CDR3 loop: CASSQDKSLAGSYNEQFF. CDR3 nucleotide sequence: TGTGCCAGCAGCCAAGATAAGAGTCTAGCGGGTTCCTACAATGAGCAGTTCTTC.

V usage is TRBV6-5 and J usage is TRBJ2-3; TRBD1 agrees at 8 bases. CDR3 length: 15 residues. V dropped 6 bases and J dropped 1; count of bases not matched to a gene: 6. The germline V gene encodes CDR1 MNHEY and CDR2 SVGAGI. The DNA of the CDR3 is TGTGCCAGCAGGGATGACAGGGGCGGCACAGATACGCAGTATTTT. It translates to CASRDDRGGTDTQYF.

V and J are TRBV15 and TRBJ2-3; D is unresolved. The length of the CDR3 is 15 residues. The germline gives CDR1 LNHNV, CDR2 YYDKDF (reference sequence). V lost 0 bases and J 1 base, leaving 8 bases between the germline ends. The CDR3 nucleotides read TGTGCCACCAGCAGAGAAAGCCCGGGCACAGATACGCAGTATTTT. Translating gives CATSRESPGTDTQYF.

This rearrangement joins TRBV5-1 to TRBJ1-6; D is perhaps TRBD1 (5 bases). Germline lookup yields CDR1 SGHRS and CDR2 YFSETQ. V was cut by 2 bases and J by 7 bases, with 10 bases left in between. This CDR3 comprises 14 residues. The CDR3 DNA follows: TGCGCCAGCAGCTTATCAGGGACCAATTCACCCCTCCACTTT. It is translated as CASSLSGTNSPLHF.

This sequence joins TRBV18 and TRBJ2-4; weak D call: TRBD1 (5 bases). The V gene lost 1 base and the J gene lost 0 bases, with 7 bases spanning the gap. Germline CDR1 is KGHSH and CDR2 is LQKENI. The CDR3 has 15 amino acids. The CDR3: CASSPQGRAKNIQYF. CDR3 in DNA: TGTGCCAGCTCACCACAGGGGCGAGCCAAAAACATTCAGTACTTC.

The chain has TRBV7-9 and TRBJ2-5; weak D call: TRBD1 (7 bases). V was trimmed by 5 bases and J by 2 bases, leaving 12 bases between them. Per the germline V gene, CDR1 is SEHNR and CDR2 is FQNEAQ (reference sequence). The CDR3 extends over 14 amino acids. The CDR3 loop reads CASSAGTEQETQYF. DNA of the CDR3: TGTGCCAGCAGCGCGGGGACAGAACAAGAGACCCAGTACTTC.

The J gene is TRBJ1-5, the V gene TRBV7-6; D not resolved. The V end lost 5 bases, the J end lost 4 bases, and 9 bases lay between the germline ends. CDR1 SGHVS and CDR2 FNYEAQ come from the germline V gene. CDR3 length: 13 residues. The CDR3 DNA follows: TGTGCCAGCAGCCTCACATGGAATCAGCCCCAGCATTTT. Protein sequence: CASSLTWNQPQHF.

V and J are TRBV30 and TRBJ2-1; 9 bases are shared with TRBD2. There are 13 residues in the CDR3. Germline CDR1 GTSNPN, CDR2 SVGIG (reference sequence). The V and J ends lost 8 bases and 9 bases, in that order; junction bases with no gene match: 11. The CDR3 DNA follows: TGTGCCGCCATAGGCGGGAGGGACGGTGAGCAGTTCTTC. Translated, it gives CAAIGGRDGEQFF.

The chain joins TRBV6-5 to TRBJ2-7; 7 bases align to TRBD1. Germline V gene lookup returns CDR1 MNHEY and CDR2 SVGAGI. Germline trimming cut 2 bases from V and 6 bases from J; bases unmatched to any gene: 1. This CDR3 is 12 amino acids long. CDR3 in amino acids: CASSYRDSEQYF. CDR3 bases: TGTGCCAGCAGTTACAGGGACAGCGAGCAGTACTTC.

The V gene is TRBV7-2, the J gene TRBJ2-3, with no clear D. This CDR3 has 12 amino acids. Germline loops: CDR1 SGHTA, CDR2 FQGNSA. The V end lost 1 base, the J end lost 4 bases, and 3 bases lay between the germline ends. CDR3 loop: CASSLVADTQYF. The CDR3 DNA reads TGTGCCAGCAGCTTAGTGGCAGATACGCAGTATTTT.

The gene calls are TRBV30 and TRBJ1-6, with TRBD1 identical over 8 bases. This CDR3 is built from 14 residues. Germline CDR1 GTSNPN, CDR2 SVGIG (reference sequence). V lost 5 bases to trimming and J lost 7 bases; unmatched junction nucleotides: 7. The CDR3 is CAWGTGTGNSPLHF. CDR3 DNA sequence: TGTGCCTGGGGAACCGGGACAGGCAATTCACCCCTCCACTTT. The full variable domain, its missing parts supplied by reference TRBV30 and TRBJ1-6, is SQTIHQWPATLVQPVGSPLSLECTVEGTSNPNLYWYRQAAGRGLQLLFYSVGIGQISSEVPQNLSASRPQDRQFILSSKKLLLSDSGFYLCAWGTGTGNSPLHFGNGTRLTVT.

The V gene is TRBV14, the J gene TRBJ1-3; D unclear. Germline assignment: CDR1 SGHDN and CDR2 FVKESK. This CDR3 has 15 residues. The germline V and J ends were trimmed by 0 bases and 0 bases, with 6 bases remaining between them. CDR3 region: CASSQEPSSGNTIYF. In nucleotides, the CDR3 is TGTGCCAGCAGCCAAGAACCGAGCTCTGGAAACACCATATATTTT.

The chain has TRBV6-6 and TRBJ1-4, with D perhaps TRBD1 (6 bases). The CDR3 length is 15 residues. Trimming removed 0 bases from V and 5 bases from J, with 10 bases in between. Germline loops: CDR1 MNHNY, CDR2 SVGAGI (reference sequence). The CDR3 DNA follows: TGTGCCAGCAGTTACTCGGGACACCCGAATGAAAAACTGTTTTTT. It translates to CASSYSGHPNEKLFF.

V and J are TRBV29-1 and TRBJ2-1; 8 nucleotides match TRBD1. This CDR3 spans 14 amino acids. J gave up 0 bases and V 6 bases, and 4 bases lay outside the gene matches. The V gene's germline CDR1 is SQVTM and CDR2 ANQGSEA. The CDR3 loop reads CSVCGQGSYNEQFF. The CDR3 DNA follows: TGCAGCGTGTGTGGACAGGGCTCCTACAATGAGCAGTTCTTC.

About this clone: Other DNA sequences of this sample code for an identical CDR3. This chain uses TRBV30 with TRBJ2-7; D not certain. Germline CDR1 and CDR2: GTSNPN and SVGIG (reference sequence). This CDR3 has 11 amino acids. Trimming removed 0 bases from V and 4 bases from J, with 4 bases in between. DNA for the CDR3: TGTGCCTGGAGTGTTGGTTACGAGCAGTACTTC. As protein: CAWSVGYEQYF.

The chain is built from TRBV2 and TRBJ2-2; 7 bases map to TRBD1. The ends lost 6 bases at V and 6 bases at J; junction bases unmatched: 10. The CDR3 has 15 residues. The germline V gene encodes CDR1 SNHLY and CDR2 FYNNEI. The DNA of the CDR3 is TGTGCCAGCAGGCCTACGGTACAGGGGTCCGGGGAGCTGTTTTTT. Its protein product is CASRPTVQGSGELFF.

The chain is built from TRBV7-8 and TRBJ2-5; 9 bases align to TRBD2. Germline assignment: CDR1 SGHVS and CDR2 FQNEAQ. Trimming at V came to 0 bases and at J to 3 bases, leaving 5 bases not matched to a gene. The CDR3 sequence is 16 residues long. The CDR3 DNA is TGTGCCAGCAGCTTAGCGGCTCAGCGGGAGGAAGAGACCCAGTACTTC. Amino acids: CASSLAAQREEETQYF.

The V gene is TRBV27, the J gene TRBJ2-1; 7 nucleotides match TRBD2. The CDR3 length is 13 residues. The germline V gene encodes CDR1 MNHEY and CDR2 SMNVEV (reference sequence). The ends lost 7 bases at V and 7 bases at J; junction bases unmatched: 7. The CDR3 region has the DNA TGTGCCAGCATCGGGGGGAGCAGGAATGAGCAGTTCTTC. Translated: CASIGGSRNEQFF.

This rearrangement joins TRBV6-6 to TRBJ1-3, with a possible D match to TRBD1 (5 bases). The V gene lost 2 bases and the J gene lost 0 bases, with 8 bases spanning the gap. The CDR3 length is 15 residues. Looked up from germline, CDR1 is MNHNY and CDR2 is SVGAGI (reference sequence). CDR3 amino acids: CASSYGGISGNTIYF. The CDR3 DNA reads TGTGCCAGCAGTTACGGGGGTATCTCTGGAAACACCATATATTTT.

This chain connects TRBV6-1 to TRBJ2-7; D may be TRBD1 (6 bases). Germline CDR1 MNHNS, CDR2 SASEGT. V gave up 0 bases and J gave up 3 bases, with 9 bases separating them. CDR3 length: 14 amino acids. CDR3 DNA: TGTGCCAGCAGTGAAGCAGGGGGTTTCTACGAGCAGTACTTC. Encoded protein: CASSEAGGFYEQYF.

The chain couples TRBV7-3 to TRBJ2-2; D not resolved. Per germline, CDR1 SGHTA and CDR2 FQGTGA. CDR3 length: 14 amino acids. Trimming cost V 2 bases and J 6 bases, with 10 bases left between them. Here the CDR3 reads CASSLYQGSGELFF. In DNA form, the CDR3 reads TGTGCCAGCAGCTTATATCAAGGATCCGGGGAGCTGTTTTTT.

This clone was seen a single time. This sequence joins TRBV5-4 and TRBJ2-5, with D maybe TRBD1 (5 bases). Germline CDR1 reads SGHNT; CDR2 reads YYREEE (reference sequence). Trimming left V 0 bases short and J 9 bases short, with 15 bases between. This CDR3 contains 14 residues. The CDR3 region is CASSLGPKGVAQYF. The CDR3 region has the DNA TGTGCCAGCAGCTTGGGCCCGAAAGGGGTAGCCCAGTACTTC.

V gene TRBV5-1 combines with J gene TRBJ2-7, with 7 bases fitting TRBD1. The CDR3 has 13 residues. Trimming took 4 bases from V and 5 from J; bases not matched to a gene: 6. Germline CDR1 SGHRS, CDR2 YFSETQ. The CDR3 region is CASSEIQGNEQYF. The CDR3, as DNA: TGCGCCAGCAGCGAGATACAGGGGAACGAGCAGTACTTC. The full variable domain, in which reference TRBV5-1 and TRBJ2-7 provide the parts outside the CDR3, is KAGVTQTPRYLIKTRGQQVTLSCSPISGHRSVSWYQQTPGQGLQFLFEYFSETQRNKGNFPGRFSGRQFSNSRSEMNVSTLELGDSALYLCASSEIQGNEQYFGPGTRLTVT.

The chain recombines TRBV6-6 with TRBJ2-7, with 10 nucleotides matching TRBD2. Germline V gives CDR1 MNHNY, CDR2 SVGAGI (reference sequence). The CDR3 sequence is 15 residues long. V lost 8 bases, J lost 2 bases, and 9 bases stayed unmatched. The CDR3 region is CASRARTSGTYEQYF. The DNA of the CDR3 is TGTGCCAGCCGCGCGAGGACTAGCGGAACCTACGAGCAGTACTTC.

J is TRBJ2-7 and V is TRBV7-2, with 9 bases identical to TRBD2. The V and J ends lost 8 bases and 4 bases, in that order; junction bases with no gene match: 12. Germline-derived CDR1 and CDR2 are SGHTA and FQGNSA. CDR3 length: 15 amino acids. This chain's CDR3 is CASAHSPGLAYEQYF. The CDR3 DNA follows: TGTGCCAGCGCCCACTCCCCGGGACTAGCTTACGAGCAGTACTTC.

The rearrangement joins TRBV6-1 to TRBJ1-2, with a possible D match to TRBD1 (5 bases). CDR3 length: 13 residues. Trimming took 4 bases from V and 1 from J, leaving 7 bases between them. CDR1 and CDR2 (germline): MNHNS, SASEGT. CDR3 loop: CASSADSNYGYTF. In DNA, the CDR3 is TGTGCCAGCAGTGCTGACAGTAACTATGGCTACACCTTC.

CDR3 coding DNA: TGTGCCAGCAGATCGAACGGGGCGTACGAGCAGTACTTC. Protein product: CASRSNGAYEQYF. The chain has TRBV11-2 and TRBJ2-7; D possibly uses TRBD1 or TRBD2 (5 bases each). The V end lost 6 bases, the J end lost 4 bases, and 13 bases lay between the germline ends. CDR1 is SGHAT and CDR2 is FQNNGV in the germline V gene. There are 13 residues in the CDR3. The whole variable domain, filled in from reference TRBV11-2 and TRBJ2-7, reads EAGVAQSPRYKIIEKRQSVAFWCNPISGHATLYWYQQILGQGPKLLIQFQNNGVVDDSQLPKDRFSAERLKGVDSTLKIQPAKLEDSAVYLCASRSNGAYEQYFGPGTRLTVT.

Details on this clone: One end of the junction varies from germline; a read error may be responsible. This chain connects TRBV6-5 to TRBJ2-5; 7 bases align to TRBD1. The CDR3 is made up of 11 amino acids. Germline V gene sequence: CDR1 MNHEY, CDR2 SVGAGI. CDR3 DNA: TGTGCCAGCAACAGGGGAGAGGCCCAGTACTTC. Its translation: CASNRGEAQYF.

CDR3 nucleotide sequence: TGTGCCAGCAGTCCGGGACTAGCGATCTACAATGAGCAGTTCTTC. It codes for CASSPGLAIYNEQFF. The genes are TRBV6-5 and TRBJ2-1; TRBD2 matches 10 bases. CDR1 is MNHEY, CDR2 SVGAGI, per germline. V lost 5 bases and J lost 3; bases outside the gene matches: 4. This CDR3 contains 15 residues.

In DNA form, the CDR3 reads TGCGCCAGCAGCTTGGAGGGACTAGCGGGAGGGCCCGGGGAGCTGTTTTTT. Its translation is CASSLEGLAGGPGELFF. The chain recombines TRBV5-1 with TRBJ2-2, with 16 bases lining up with TRBD2. With 0 bases clipped from V and 6 bases from J, the junction kept 2 bases outside the gene matches. The CDR3 is 17 amino acids. Germline CDR1 is SGHRS and CDR2 is YFSETQ.